This T cell receptor beta chain originates from a study of blood T cells in healthy people across ages. Primed by a sample-barcoded 5' primer and a J-beta primer mix, a second PCR proceeded for roughly 6 to 12 cycles. In TCRdb, the 5' RACE reads were re-called with MiXCR into one record per CDR3 protein. Among under 850,000 distinct CDR3 sequences listed, around 36% were seen once. With each sample, at least 6 micrograms of total RNA were extracted. This clonotype has a count of ten or more. The CDR3 sequence is 15 residues long. V gave up 4 bases and J gave up 3 bases; unmatched junction bases: 8. The chain employs TRBV12-3 or TRBV12-4 and TRBJ1-2; 7 bases are a match to TRBD1. The sample taken for sequencing was blood. This TCR came from a man aged 18 to 30 in good health. This CDR3 is CASSSRTGEDYGYTF. The CDR3 DNA reads as TGTGCCAGCAGTTCCCGGACAGGAGAAGACTATGGCTACACCTTC.